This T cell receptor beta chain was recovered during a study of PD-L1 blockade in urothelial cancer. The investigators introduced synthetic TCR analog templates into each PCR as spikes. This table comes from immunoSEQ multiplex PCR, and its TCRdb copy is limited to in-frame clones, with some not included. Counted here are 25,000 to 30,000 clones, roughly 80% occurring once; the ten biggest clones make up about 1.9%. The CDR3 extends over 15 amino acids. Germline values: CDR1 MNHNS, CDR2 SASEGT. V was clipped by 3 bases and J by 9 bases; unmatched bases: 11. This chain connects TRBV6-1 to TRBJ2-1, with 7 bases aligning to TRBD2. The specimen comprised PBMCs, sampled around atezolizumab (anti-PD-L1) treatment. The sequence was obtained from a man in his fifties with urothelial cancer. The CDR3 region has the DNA TGTGCCAGCAGTGACGGAAGCGGGGAGCGTCTTGAGCAGTTCTTC. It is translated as CASSDGSGERLEQFF.